This is a list of T cell receptor beta chains from one sample in a study of OX40 agonist ivuxolimab in advanced cancers. Libraries were prepared by immunoSEQ multiplex PCR; TCRdb keeps only in-frame clonotypes and omits some of them. The sample carries 40,000 to 60,000 clones, 85% to 90% recorded once. Material: CD4+ or CD8+ T cells sorted from blood, obtained in a trial of the OX40 agonist ivuxolimab. These receptor sequences come from an adult with an advanced solid tumor such as melanoma, head and neck, liver or kidney cancer. CDR3s include the opening cysteine and the closing phenylalanine or tryptophan. The order of the fields is J gene, D gene, clone size, V gene, CDR3 DNA, CDR3 protein. A D gene is named only where the DNA matches it firmly. Some rows have no size entry. The others give once, few or many, or a class for an expanded clone.

j_call: TRBJ1-1
d_call: TRBD1
clone_size: NA
v_call: TRBV7-9
cdr3_nt: TGTGCCAGCAGCCGTTCGGGACAGCTGAACACTGAAGCTTTCTTT
cdr3_aa: CASSRSGQLNTEAFF

j_call: TRBJ2-3
d_call: NA
clone_size: NA
v_call: TRBV4-1
cdr3_nt: TGCGCCAGCAGCCTGGTCTTGGTAGCCCCGGGACGGACTACTCCCACAGATACGCAGTATTTT
cdr3_aa: CASSLVLVAPGRTTPTDTQYF

j_call: TRBJ1-2
d_call: NA
clone_size: NA
v_call: TRBV10-1
cdr3_nt: TGCGCCAGCAGTGAAAAGGGGTCCCACCATGGGGGCTACACCTTC
cdr3_aa: CASSEKGSHHGGYTF

j_call: TRBJ1-3
d_call: NA
clone_size: NA
v_call: TRBV28
cdr3_nt: TGTGCCAGCAGACCTACAGCTGGAAACACCATATATTTT
cdr3_aa: CASRPTAGNTIYF

j_call: TRBJ2-3
d_call: TRBD2
clone_size: NA
v_call: TRBV10-1
cdr3_nt: TGCGCCAGCAGTGATATGGGACTAGCGGGAGTGAGGAGAGGAGATACGCAGTATTTT
cdr3_aa: CASSDMGLAGVRRGDTQYF

j_call: TRBJ2-7
d_call: TRBD1
clone_size: NA
v_call: TRBV7-2
cdr3_nt: TGTGCCAGCAGCCCCCGGACAGGTTGGGACGAGCAGTACTTC
cdr3_aa: CASSPRTGWDEQYF

j_call: TRBJ2-3
d_call: NA
clone_size: NA
v_call: TRBV9
cdr3_nt: TGTGCCAGCAGCGTGGGAGAGGATACGCAGTATTTT
cdr3_aa: CASSVGEDTQYF

j_call: TRBJ1-4
d_call: NA
clone_size: NA
v_call: TRBV11-2
cdr3_nt: TGTGCCAGCAGCTTTGGAGGGACCAGTCGGGAAAAACTGTTTTTT
cdr3_aa: CASSFGGTSREKLFF

j_call: TRBJ1-5
d_call: NA
clone_size: NA
v_call: TRBV5-4
cdr3_nt: TGTGCCAGCAGCTCTGACGGTCAGCCCCAGCATTTT
cdr3_aa: CASSSDGQPQHF

j_call: TRBJ1-4
d_call: NA
clone_size: once
v_call: TRBV27
cdr3_nt: TGTGCCAGCAGCCTAGTCGCAACTAATGAAAAACTGTTTTTT
cdr3_aa: CASSLVATNEKLFF

j_call: TRBJ2-5
d_call: NA
clone_size: NA
v_call: TRBV28
cdr3_nt: TGTGCCAGCGGCTTGGCGGGTCGAGGGGAGACCCAGTACTTC
cdr3_aa: CASGLAGRGETQYF